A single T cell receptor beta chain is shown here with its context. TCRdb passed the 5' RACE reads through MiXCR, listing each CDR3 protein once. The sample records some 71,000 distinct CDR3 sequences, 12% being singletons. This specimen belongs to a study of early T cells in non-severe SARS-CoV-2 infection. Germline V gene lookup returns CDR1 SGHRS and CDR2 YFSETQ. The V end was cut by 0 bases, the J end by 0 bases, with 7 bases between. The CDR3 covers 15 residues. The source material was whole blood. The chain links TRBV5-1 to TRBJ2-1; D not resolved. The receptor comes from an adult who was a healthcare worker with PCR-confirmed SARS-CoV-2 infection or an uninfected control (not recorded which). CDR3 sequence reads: CASSLDASSYNEQFF. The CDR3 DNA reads TGCGCCAGCAGCTTGGATGCGAGCTCCTACAATGAGCAGTTCTTC.